The clone carrying this T cell receptor (beta chain) was observed a handful of times. Researchers took RNA transcripts and amplified TCR beta CDR3 regions from them. RT-PCR was first run with HTBI primers, then multiplex PCR in a second round. One entry per CDR3 protein, called by TCRdb with MiXCR from the multiplex PCR reads. Found here are roughly 220,000 distinct CDR3 sequences, less than 55% of them singletons; the top ten hold roughly 45%. Those donors who had ophthalmopathy presented with moderate-to-severe activity, a CAS of ≥3, a NOSPECS of ≥4 and a duration under 3 months. Other autoimmune diseases, uncontrolled infections, pregnancy or lactation led to the exclusion of patients. This record belongs to a study of Graves' ophthalmopathy and Graves' hyperthyroidism. The TCR comes from an adult man with Graves' ophthalmopathy. The sequenced sample consisted of peripheral blood.

CDR3 in amino acids: CASSLSAETQYF. The DNA of the CDR3 is TGTGCCAGCAGCTTATCGGCGGAGACCCAGTACTTC. The V gene is TRBV11-2, the J gene TRBJ2-5; D gene uncertain. The germline V gene has CDR1 SGHAT and CDR2 FQNNGV. The V end lost 2 bases, the J end lost 5 bases, and 6 bases lay between the germline ends. The CDR3 runs 12 residues. Combining the CDR3 with reference TRBV11-2 and TRBJ2-5 gives the whole variable domain EAGVAQSPRYKIIEKRQSVAFWCNPISGHATLYWYQQILGQGPKLLIQFQNNGVVDDSQLPKDRFSAERLKGVDSTLKIQPAKLEDSAVYLCASSLSAETQYFGPGTRLLVL.